These 15 T cell receptor beta chains were all obtained from the same sample, sequenced in a study of blood T cells in healthy people across ages. For the second PCR, which ran for about 7 to 12 cycles, a sample-barcoded 5' primer and a J-beta primer mix were used. TCRdb fed the 5' RACE reads into MiXCR, producing one record per CDR3 protein. The sample lists about 650,000 distinct CDR3 sequences; approximately 30% were seen once. Sequencing was performed on blood. These receptors came from a woman at least 80 years old in good health.

This clonotype was picked up a small number of times. The gene calls are TRBV3-1 and TRBJ2-2; D remains ambiguous. Trimming removed 7 bases from V and 0 bases from J, with 6 bases in between. Germline lookup yields CDR1 LGHDT and CDR2 YNNKEL (reference sequence). The CDR3 totals 13 residues. The CDR3 bases are TGTGCCAGCACCCCTACGAACACCGGGGAGCTGTTTTTT. Encoded protein: CASTPTNTGELFF. The entire variable domain, with the rest obtained from reference TRBV3-1 and TRBJ2-2, is as follows: DTAVSQTPKYLVTQMGNDKSIKCEQNLGHDTMYWYKQDSKKFLKIMFSYNNKELIINETVPNRFSPKSPDKAHLNLHINSLELGDSAVYFCASTPTNTGELFFGEGSRLTVL.

The chain employs TRBV24-1 and TRBJ2-3, with D hard to call. V lost 10 bases, J lost 5 bases, and 18 bases lay in between. The CDR3 extends over 14 amino acids. The germline V gene has CDR1 KGHDR and CDR2 SFDVKD. CDR3 sequence: CATAPKGARDTQYF. The CDR3 DNA is TGTGCCACTGCCCCGAAGGGCGCAAGAGATACGCAGTATTTT.

J is TRBJ2-1 and V is TRBV4-1; D unresolved. The tail of the sequence fits TRBJ2-7 better, so the J call may be wrong. Germline assignment: CDR1 MGHRA and CDR2 YSYEKL. The CDR3 is 14 amino acids. As DNA, the CDR3 is TGCGCCAGCAGCCAAGGTCTCCACCTGGGGGAGCAGTACTTC. As protein: CASSQGLHLGEQYF.

This clonotype was picked up many times. The genes are TRBV30 and TRBJ1-1; D remains ambiguous. The CDR3 totals 14 residues. The germline gives CDR1 GTSNPN, CDR2 SVGIG (reference sequence). Trimming took off 2 bases at V and 1 base at J, with 11 bases between the two ends. CDR3 loop: CAWSYNGENTEAFF. The CDR3 coding sequence is TGTGCCTGGAGTTACAACGGCGAGAACACTGAAGCTTTCTTT.

Comments on this clonotype: A read error may explain this, as a much larger clone is one base away. The chain employs TRBV7-3 and TRBJ2-3; 7 nucleotides match TRBD2. With V trimmed by 5 bases and J by 1 base, 15 bases remained unmatched. Per germline, CDR1 SGHTA and CDR2 FQGTGA. CDR3 size: 18 residues. This chain's CDR3 is CASSKRGEWAFGTDTQYF. In DNA, the CDR3 is TGTGCCAGCAGCAAACGGGGGGAGTGGGCGTTTGGCACAGATACGCAGTATTTT.

A note on this clonotype: This may come from a read error, since a much larger clone is one base off. The rearrangement uses TRBV5-1 and TRBJ1-6, with TRBD1 as a possible D gene (6 bases). Germline CDR1 reads SGHRS; CDR2 reads YFSETQ. This CDR3 is built from 15 residues. The CDR3 DNA reads TGCGCCAGCGGCTTGGCAGGGGCGGTTAATTCACCCCTCCACTTT. It is translated as CASGLAGAVNSPLHF.

This rearrangement joins TRBV20-1 to TRBJ1-1; the D is unclear. Germline values: CDR1 DFQATT, CDR2 SNEGSKA (reference sequence). The CDR3 totals 12 residues. V was trimmed by 5 bases and J by 2 bases, leaving 9 bases between them. The CDR3 DNA reads as TGCAGTGCTCCCCCCATAAACACTGAAGCTTTCTTT. This sequence encodes CSAPPINTEAFF.

The CDR3 DNA sequence: TGCAGCGCCACAGGGGAAGATGCTGAAAAACTGTTTTTT. Translated, it gives CSATGEDAEKLFF. The chain combines TRBV29-1 with TRBJ1-4; 7 positions agree with TRBD1. Germline CDR1 and CDR2: SQVTM and ANQGSEA. This CDR3 spans 13 amino acids. With V trimmed by 7 bases and J by 7 bases, 9 bases remained unmatched. The full variable domain, with the rest looked up from reference TRBV29-1 and TRBJ1-4, is SAVISQKPSRDICQRGTSLTIQCQVDSQVTMMFWYRQQPGQSLTLIATANQGSEATYESGFVIDKFPISRPNLTFSTLTVSNMSPEDSSIYLCSATGEDAEKLFFGSGTQLSVL.

This chain connects TRBV5-4 to TRBJ2-5; no definite D call. Trimming removed 3 bases at V and 1 base at J, with 7 bases between. The CDR3 is 13 residues long. Germline lookup yields CDR1 SGHNT and CDR2 YYREEE (reference sequence). CDR3 sequence reads: CASSSPAQETQYF. CDR3 bases: TGTGCCAGCAGCTCGCCGGCCCAAGAGACCCAGTACTTC.

This clonotype was detected only a few times. The chain employs TRBV20-1 and TRBJ1-1, with 10 bases aligning to TRBD1. Trimming took 4 bases from V and 4 from J; bases not matched to a gene: 3. The CDR3 covers 13 residues. The germline V gene has CDR1 DFQATT and CDR2 SNEGSKA (reference sequence). Here the CDR3 DNA reads TGCAGTGCTATGACAGGGGGCGGCACTGAAGCTTTCTTT. Translated: CSAMTGGGTEAFF.

The genes are TRBV27 and TRBJ2-3; 7 bases map to TRBD2. This CDR3 has 16 amino acids. CDR1 MNHEY and CDR2 SMNVEV come from the germline V gene (reference sequence). V dropped 0 bases and J dropped 4; count of bases not matched to a gene: 7. The CDR3 bases are TGTGCCAGCAGTTTATCGACCCGTCGGGGGGCAGATACGCAGTATTTT. Protein product: CASSLSTRRGADTQYF.

The chain employs TRBV2 and TRBJ1-4; D ambiguous. The V gene lost 8 bases and the J gene lost 8 bases, with 15 bases spanning the gap. The CDR3 runs to 13 residues. Germline V gene lookup returns CDR1 SNHLY and CDR2 FYNNEI. CDR3 DNA: TGTGCCAGCCTTCATAGGGCTCGAGAAAAACTGTTTTTT. Translating it yields CASLHRAREKLFF.

The chain combines TRBV14 with TRBJ2-3; D is uncertain. The CDR3 length is 19 residues. CDR1 and CDR2 (germline): SGHDN, FVKESK. The V end lost 0 bases, the J end lost 2 bases, and 21 bases lay between the germline ends. The CDR3 region has the DNA TGTGCCAGCAGCCAAGATGATGCATTTCCCGACCATTTCACAGATACGCAGTATTTT. It specifies CASSQDDAFPDHFTDTQYF.

This clonotype was picked up one time. The V and J genes are TRBV20-1 and TRBJ1-1; D remains ambiguous. This CDR3 is built from 14 residues. The germline V and J ends were trimmed by 0 bases and 11 bases, with 19 bases remaining between them. Germline lookup yields CDR1 DFQATT and CDR2 SNEGSKA (reference sequence). The CDR3 reads CSARDLRVLFGAFF. In DNA, the CDR3 is TGCAGTGCTAGAGATTTGAGGGTACTATTTGGGGCTTTCTTT.

This clonotype appeared many times. The chain uses TRBV4-2 and TRBJ2-5; D may be TRBD1 (6 bases). Trimming took 0 bases from V and 2 from J, leaving 10 bases between them. Per the germline V gene, CDR1 is LGHNA and CDR2 is YNFKEQ. This CDR3 has 15 residues. CDR3 in DNA: TGTGCCAGCAGCCAAGAGGGACACCTACAAGAGACCCAGTACTTC. As protein: CASSQEGHLQETQYF.